This T cell receptor (beta chain) was captured by sequencing in a study of blood T cell repertoires in COVID-19. Study context: Some COVID-19 samples were acute and others convalescent; all came from the United States, Italy and Spain.

Germline V gene lookup returns CDR1 SGHRS and CDR2 YFSETQ. The length of the CDR3 is 15 residues. Trimming removed 4 bases at V and 2 bases at J, with 14 bases between. Measured with immunoSEQ multiplex PCR; TCRdb has only the in-frame clones, and not every one. The sample holds about 60,000 clones; 88% are singletons and the top ten take approximately 17%. The clonotype was recovered from a woman at least 80 years old with active COVID-19. Sequencing was carried out using peripheral blood. The chain recombines TRBV5-1 with TRBJ2-3, with TRBD2 as a possible D gene (5 bases). CDR3 sequence reads: CASSPDSHHTDTQYF. The CDR3 region has the DNA TGCGCCAGCAGCCCGGACTCCCATCACACAGATACGCAGTATTTT.